One T cell receptor beta chain is described in this entry. V was trimmed by 5 bases and J by 6 bases, leaving 17 bases between them. Germline lookup yields CDR1 SGHTA and CDR2 FQGNSA. The CDR3 consists of 14 residues. A second PCR of about 6 to 12 cycles used a sample-barcoded 5' primer and a J-beta primer mix. One entry per CDR3 protein, called by TCRdb with MiXCR from the 5' RACE reads. The sample yields 550,000 to 650,000 distinct CDR3 sequences, approximately 30% seen once. This record belongs to a study of blood T cells in healthy people across ages. Total RNA amounts of at least 5.5 micrograms were extracted per sample.

This TCR derives from a woman aged 80 or older in good health. This chain links TRBV7-2 with TRBJ2-7; tentatively, D is TRBD1 (5 bases). The specimen sequenced was blood. This CDR3 is CASSPRQTLGEQYF. In nucleotides, the CDR3 is TGTGCCAGCAGCCCGAGACAGACCTTGGGCGAGCAGTACTTC.